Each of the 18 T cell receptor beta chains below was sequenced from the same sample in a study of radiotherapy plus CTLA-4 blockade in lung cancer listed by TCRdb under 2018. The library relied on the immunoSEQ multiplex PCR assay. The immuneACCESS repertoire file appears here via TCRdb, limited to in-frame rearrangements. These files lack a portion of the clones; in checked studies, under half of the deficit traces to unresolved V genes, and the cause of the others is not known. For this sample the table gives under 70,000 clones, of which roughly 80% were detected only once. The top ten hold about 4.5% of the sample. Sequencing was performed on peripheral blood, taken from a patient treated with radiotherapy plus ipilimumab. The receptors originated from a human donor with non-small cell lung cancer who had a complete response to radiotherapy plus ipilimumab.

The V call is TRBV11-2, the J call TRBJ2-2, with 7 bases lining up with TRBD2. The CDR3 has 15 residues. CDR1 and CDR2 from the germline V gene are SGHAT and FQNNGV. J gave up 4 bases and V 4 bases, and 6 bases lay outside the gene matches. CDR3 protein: CASSWSGVGTGELFF. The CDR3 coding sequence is TGTGCCAGCAGCTGGAGCGGGGTTGGCACCGGGGAGCTGTTTTTT. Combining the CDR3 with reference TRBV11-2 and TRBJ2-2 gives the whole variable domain EAGVAQSPRYKIIEKRQSVAFWCNPISGHATLYWYQQILGQGPKLLIQFQNNGVVDDSQLPKDRFSAERLKGVDSTLKIQPAKLEDSAVYLCASSWSGVGTGELFFGEGSRLTVL.

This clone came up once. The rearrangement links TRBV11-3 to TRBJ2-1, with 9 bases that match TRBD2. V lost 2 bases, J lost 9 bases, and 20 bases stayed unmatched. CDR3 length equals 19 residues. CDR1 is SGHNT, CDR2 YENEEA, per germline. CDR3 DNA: TGTGCCAGCAGCTTAACGGGCACCAGTGTGGGCGGGAGGGCGAGTGAGCAGTTCTTC. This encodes CASSLTGTSVGGRASEQFF.

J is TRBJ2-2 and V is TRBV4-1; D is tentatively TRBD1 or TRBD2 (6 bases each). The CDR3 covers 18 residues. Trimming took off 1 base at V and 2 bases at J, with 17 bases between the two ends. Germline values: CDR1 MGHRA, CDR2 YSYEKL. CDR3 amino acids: CASSQGGLGGLNTGELFF. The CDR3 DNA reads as TGCGCCAGCAGCCAAGGTGGGCTGGGGGGCCTTAACACCGGGGAGCTGTTTTTT.

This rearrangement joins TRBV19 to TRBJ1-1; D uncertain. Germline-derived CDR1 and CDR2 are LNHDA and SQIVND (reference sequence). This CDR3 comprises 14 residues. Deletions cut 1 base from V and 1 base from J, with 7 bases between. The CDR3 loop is CASSIGIPNTEAFF. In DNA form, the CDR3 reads TGTGCCAGTAGTATAGGAATACCGAACACTGAAGCTTTCTTT.

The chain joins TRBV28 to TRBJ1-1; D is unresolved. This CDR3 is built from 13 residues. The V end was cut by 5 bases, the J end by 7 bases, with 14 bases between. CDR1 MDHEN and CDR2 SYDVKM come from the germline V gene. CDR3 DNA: TGTGCCAGCAGTCCCCTGGGGTGGCTTGAAGCTTTCTTT. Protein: CASSPLGWLEAFF.

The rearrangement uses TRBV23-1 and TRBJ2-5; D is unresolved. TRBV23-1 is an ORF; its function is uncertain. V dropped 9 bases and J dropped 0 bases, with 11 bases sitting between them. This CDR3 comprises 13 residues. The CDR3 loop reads CASSRVNQETQYF. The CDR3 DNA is TGCGCCAGTTCAAGGGTAAACCAAGAGACCCAGTACTTC.

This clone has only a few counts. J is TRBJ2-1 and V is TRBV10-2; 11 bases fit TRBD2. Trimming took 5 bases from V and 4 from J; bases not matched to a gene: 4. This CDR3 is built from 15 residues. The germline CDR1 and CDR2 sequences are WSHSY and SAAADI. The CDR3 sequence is CASSSGTSGYNEQFF. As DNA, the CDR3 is TGCGCCAGCAGTTCTGGGACTAGCGGATACAATGAGCAGTTCTTC.

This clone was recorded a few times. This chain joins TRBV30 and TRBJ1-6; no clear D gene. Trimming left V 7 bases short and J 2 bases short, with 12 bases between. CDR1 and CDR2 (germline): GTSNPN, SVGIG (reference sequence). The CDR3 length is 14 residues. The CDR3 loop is CASRPGPYNSPLHF. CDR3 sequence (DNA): TGTGCCTCTCGCCCTGGGCCCTATAATTCACCCCTCCACTTT.

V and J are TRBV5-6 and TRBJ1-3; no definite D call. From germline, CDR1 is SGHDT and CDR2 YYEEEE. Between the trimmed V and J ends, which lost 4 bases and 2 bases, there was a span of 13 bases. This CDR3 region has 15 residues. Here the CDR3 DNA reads TGTGCCAGCAGCCTAGGACCCCTGGCTGGAAACACCATATATTTT. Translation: CASSLGPLAGNTIYF.

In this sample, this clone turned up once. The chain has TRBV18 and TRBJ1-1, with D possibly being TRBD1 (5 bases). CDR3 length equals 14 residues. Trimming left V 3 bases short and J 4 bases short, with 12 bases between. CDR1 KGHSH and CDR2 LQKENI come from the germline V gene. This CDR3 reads CASSPRSGGTEAFF. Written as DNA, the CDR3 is TGTGCCAGCTCACCGAGGTCGGGGGGCACTGAAGCTTTCTTT.

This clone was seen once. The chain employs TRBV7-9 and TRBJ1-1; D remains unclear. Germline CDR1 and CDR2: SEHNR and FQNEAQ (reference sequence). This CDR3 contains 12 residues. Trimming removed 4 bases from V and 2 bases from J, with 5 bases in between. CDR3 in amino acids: CASSSRNTEAFF. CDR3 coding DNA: TGTGCCAGCAGCTCAAGAAACACTGAAGCTTTCTTT.

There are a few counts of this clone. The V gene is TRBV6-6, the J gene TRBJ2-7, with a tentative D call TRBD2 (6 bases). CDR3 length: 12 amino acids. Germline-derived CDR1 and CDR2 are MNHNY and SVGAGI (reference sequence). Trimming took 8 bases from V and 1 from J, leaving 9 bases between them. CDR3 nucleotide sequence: TGTGCCAGCGGCGGGGAATCCTACGAGCAGTACTTC. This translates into CASGGESYEQYF.

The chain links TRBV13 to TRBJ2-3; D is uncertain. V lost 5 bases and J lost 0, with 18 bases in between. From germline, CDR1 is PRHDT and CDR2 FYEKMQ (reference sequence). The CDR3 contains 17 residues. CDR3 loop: CASSPDLTVKSTDTQYF. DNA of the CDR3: TGTGCCAGCAGCCCCGACCTGACTGTAAAAAGCACAGATACGCAGTATTTT.

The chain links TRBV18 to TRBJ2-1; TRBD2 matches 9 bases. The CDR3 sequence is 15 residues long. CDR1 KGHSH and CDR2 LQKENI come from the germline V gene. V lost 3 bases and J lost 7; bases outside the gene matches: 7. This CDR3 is CASSPSAGGPNEQFF. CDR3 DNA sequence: TGTGCCAGCTCACCGTCAGCGGGGGGCCCAAATGAGCAGTTCTTC.

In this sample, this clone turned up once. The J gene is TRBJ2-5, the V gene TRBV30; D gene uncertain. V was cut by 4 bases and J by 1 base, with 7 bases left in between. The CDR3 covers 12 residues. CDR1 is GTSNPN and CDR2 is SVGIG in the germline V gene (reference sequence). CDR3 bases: TGTGCCTGGACGGGCTTCCAAGAGACCCAGTACTTC. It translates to CAWTGFQETQYF.

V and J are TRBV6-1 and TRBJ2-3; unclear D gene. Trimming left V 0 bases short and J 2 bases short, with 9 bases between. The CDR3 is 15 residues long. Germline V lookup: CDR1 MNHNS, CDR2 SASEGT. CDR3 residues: CASSEALLTTDTQYF. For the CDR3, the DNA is TGTGCCAGCAGTGAAGCGCTTCTCACCACAGATACGCAGTATTTT.

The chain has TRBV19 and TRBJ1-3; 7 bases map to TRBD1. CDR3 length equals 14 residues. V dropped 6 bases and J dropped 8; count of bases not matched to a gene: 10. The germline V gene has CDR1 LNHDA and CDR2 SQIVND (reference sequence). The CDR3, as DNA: TGTGCCAGTAGAACCGGACAGGACGTTGACACCATATATTTT. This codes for CASRTGQDVDTIYF.

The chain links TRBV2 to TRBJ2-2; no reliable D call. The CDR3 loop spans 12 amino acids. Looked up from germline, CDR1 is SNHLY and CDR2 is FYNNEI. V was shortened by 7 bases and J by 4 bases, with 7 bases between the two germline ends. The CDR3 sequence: CASTGLTGELFF. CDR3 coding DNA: TGTGCCAGCACTGGTCTCACCGGGGAGCTGTTTTTT.